A single sample is the source of the 2 T cell receptor beta chains below, sequenced in a study of T cell responses to AZD1222 COVID-19 vaccine. Generated by immunoSEQ multiplex PCR, the TCRdb table keeps only in-frame clones and is missing some. This sample has about 80,000 clones, with approximately 86% found just once. The sample was peripheral blood, taken on day 0 of AZD1222 vaccination. The source is an adult in good health.

The gene calls are TRBV5-1 and TRBJ2-1; D is uncertain. V gave up 0 bases and J gave up 4 bases, with 5 bases separating them. CDR1 and CDR2 from the germline V gene are SGHRS and YFSETQ. The CDR3 is 13 amino acids. The CDR3 is CASSLGQYNEQFF. As DNA, the CDR3 is TGCGCCAGCAGCTTGGGCCAGTACAATGAGCAGTTCTTC.

The chain combines TRBV12-5 with TRBJ1-3; 8 bases agree with TRBD1. The trim removed 5 bases at V and 0 bases at J, leaving 9 bases unmatched. The CDR3 has 17 amino acids. The germline V gene encodes CDR1 LGHNT and CDR2 FRNRAP. This chain's CDR3 is CASGIQGGLISGNTIYF. CDR3 in DNA: TGTGCTAGTGGTATACAGGGGGGGTTAATCTCTGGAAACACCATATATTTT.